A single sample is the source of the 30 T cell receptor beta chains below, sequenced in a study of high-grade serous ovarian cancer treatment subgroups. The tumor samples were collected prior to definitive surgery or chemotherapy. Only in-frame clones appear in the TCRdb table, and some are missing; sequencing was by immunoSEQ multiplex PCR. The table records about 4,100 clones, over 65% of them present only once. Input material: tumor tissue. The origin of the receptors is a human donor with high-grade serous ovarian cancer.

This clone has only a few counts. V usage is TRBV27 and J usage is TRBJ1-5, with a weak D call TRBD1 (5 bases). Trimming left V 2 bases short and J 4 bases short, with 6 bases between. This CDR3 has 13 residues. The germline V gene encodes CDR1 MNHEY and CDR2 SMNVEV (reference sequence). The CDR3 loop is CASSLNRNQPQHF. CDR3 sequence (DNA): TGTGCCAGCAGTTTAAACAGGAATCAGCCCCAGCATTTT.

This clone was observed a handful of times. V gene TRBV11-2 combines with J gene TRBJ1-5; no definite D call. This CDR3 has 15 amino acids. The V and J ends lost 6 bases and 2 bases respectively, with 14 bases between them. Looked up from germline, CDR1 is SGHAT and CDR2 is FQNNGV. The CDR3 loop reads CASSIAPVGNQPQHF. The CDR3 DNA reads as TGTGCCAGCAGTATCGCCCCGGTGGGCAATCAGCCCCAGCATTTT.

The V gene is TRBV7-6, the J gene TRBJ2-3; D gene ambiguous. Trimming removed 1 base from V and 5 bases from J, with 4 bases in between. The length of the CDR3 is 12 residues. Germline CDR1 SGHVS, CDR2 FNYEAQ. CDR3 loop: CASSLVGDTQYF. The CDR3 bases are TGTGCCAGCAGCTTAGTTGGAGATACGCAGTATTTT.

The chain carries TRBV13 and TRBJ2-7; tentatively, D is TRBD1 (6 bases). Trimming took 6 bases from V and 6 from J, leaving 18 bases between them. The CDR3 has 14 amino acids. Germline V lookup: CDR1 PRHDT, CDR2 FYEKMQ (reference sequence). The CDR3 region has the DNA TGTGCCAGCAGTGAACAGGGTCCAAGTGGCGAGCAGTACTTC. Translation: CASSEQGPSGEQYF.

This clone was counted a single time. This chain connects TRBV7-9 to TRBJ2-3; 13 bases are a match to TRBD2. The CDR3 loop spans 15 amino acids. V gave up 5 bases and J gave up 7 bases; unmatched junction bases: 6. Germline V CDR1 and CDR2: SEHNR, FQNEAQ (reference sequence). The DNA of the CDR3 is TGTGCCAGCAGCCCTGGGACTAGCGGGGCGTATACGCAGTATTTT. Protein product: CASSPGTSGAYTQYF.

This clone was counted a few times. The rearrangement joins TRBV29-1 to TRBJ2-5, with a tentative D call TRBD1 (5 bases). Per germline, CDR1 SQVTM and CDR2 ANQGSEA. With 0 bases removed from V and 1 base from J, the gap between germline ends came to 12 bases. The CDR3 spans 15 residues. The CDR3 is CSVEEGTGRQETQYF. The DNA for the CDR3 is TGCAGCGTTGAAGAGGGCACAGGACGCCAAGAGACCCAGTACTTC. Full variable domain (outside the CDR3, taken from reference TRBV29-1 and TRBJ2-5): SAVISQKPSRDICQRGTSLTIQCQVDSQVTMMFWYRQQPGQSLTLIATANQGSEATYESGFVIDKFPISRPNLTFSTLTVSNMSPEDSSIYLCSVEEGTGRQETQYFGPGTRLLVL.

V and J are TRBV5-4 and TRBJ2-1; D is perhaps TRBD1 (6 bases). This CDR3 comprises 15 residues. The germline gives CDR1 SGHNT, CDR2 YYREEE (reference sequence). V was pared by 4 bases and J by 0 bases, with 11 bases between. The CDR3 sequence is CASSDGTPSYNEQFF. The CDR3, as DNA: TGTGCCAGCAGCGACGGGACACCCTCCTACAATGAGCAGTTCTTC.

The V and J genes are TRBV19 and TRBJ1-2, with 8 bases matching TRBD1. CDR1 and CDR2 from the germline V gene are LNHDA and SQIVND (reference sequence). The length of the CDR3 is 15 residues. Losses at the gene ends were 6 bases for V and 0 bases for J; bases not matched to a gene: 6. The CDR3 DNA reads TGTGCCAGTAGACAGGGGGAGTATCCTAACTATGGCTACACCTTC. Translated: CASRQGEYPNYGYTF.

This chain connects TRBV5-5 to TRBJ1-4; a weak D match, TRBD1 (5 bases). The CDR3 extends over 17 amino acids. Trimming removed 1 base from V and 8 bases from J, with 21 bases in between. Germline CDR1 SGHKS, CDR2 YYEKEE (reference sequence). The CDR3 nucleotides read TGTGCCAGCAGCTTGAGTTCCCGCGCAATCGGGGGGGAAAAACTGTTTTTT. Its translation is CASSLSSRAIGGEKLFF.

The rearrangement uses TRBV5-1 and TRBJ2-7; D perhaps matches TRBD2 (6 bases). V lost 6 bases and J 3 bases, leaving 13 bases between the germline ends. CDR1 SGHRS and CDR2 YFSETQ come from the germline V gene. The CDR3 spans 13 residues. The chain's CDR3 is CASTAPGVYEQYF. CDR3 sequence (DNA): TGCGCCAGCACCGCACCGGGGGTCTACGAGCAGTACTTC.

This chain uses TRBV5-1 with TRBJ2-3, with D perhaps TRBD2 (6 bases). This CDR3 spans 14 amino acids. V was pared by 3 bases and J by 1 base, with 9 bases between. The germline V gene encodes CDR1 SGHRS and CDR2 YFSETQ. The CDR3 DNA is TGCGCCAGCAGCTCCTTAGCGGGCACAGATACGCAGTATTTT. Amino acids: CASSSLAGTDTQYF.

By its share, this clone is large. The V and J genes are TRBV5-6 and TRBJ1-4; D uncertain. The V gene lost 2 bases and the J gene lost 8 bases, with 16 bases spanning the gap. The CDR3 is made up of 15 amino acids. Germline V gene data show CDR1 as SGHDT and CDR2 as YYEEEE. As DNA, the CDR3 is TGTGCCAGCAGCTTATCGTGGCAGGACTACGAAAAACTGTTTTTT. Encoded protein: CASSLSWQDYEKLFF.

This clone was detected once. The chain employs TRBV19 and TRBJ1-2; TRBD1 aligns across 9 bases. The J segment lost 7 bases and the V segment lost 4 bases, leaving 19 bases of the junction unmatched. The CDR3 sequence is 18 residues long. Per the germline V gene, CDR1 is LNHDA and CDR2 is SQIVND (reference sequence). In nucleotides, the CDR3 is TGTGCCAGTAGTACTCCACCGGGACAGGGCAGGGGATCAGGTGGCTACACCTTC. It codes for CASSTPPGQGRGSGGYTF.

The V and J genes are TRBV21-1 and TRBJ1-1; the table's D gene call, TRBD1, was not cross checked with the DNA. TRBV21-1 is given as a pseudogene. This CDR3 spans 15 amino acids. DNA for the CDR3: TGTGCCAGCAGCCTTGCTGGGACAGGGGACACTGAAGCTTTCTTT. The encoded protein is CASSLAGTGDTEAFF.

The CDR3 sequence is CASSFTDRGDGYTF. The DNA of the CDR3 is TGTGCCAGCAGCTTTACGGACAGGGGAGATGGCTACACCTTC. This chain uses TRBV7-9 with TRBJ1-2; TRBD1 matches at 9 bases. CDR1 SEHNR and CDR2 FQNEAQ come from the germline V gene (reference sequence). J was trimmed by 6 bases and V by 3 bases; bases with no gene match: 5. The length of the CDR3 is 14 residues.

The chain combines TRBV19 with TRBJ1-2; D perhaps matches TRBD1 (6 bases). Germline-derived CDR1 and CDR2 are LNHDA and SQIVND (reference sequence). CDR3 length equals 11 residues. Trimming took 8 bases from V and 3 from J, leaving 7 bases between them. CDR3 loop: CASYRDYGYTF. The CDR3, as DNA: TGTGCCAGTTACAGGGACTATGGCTACACCTTC.

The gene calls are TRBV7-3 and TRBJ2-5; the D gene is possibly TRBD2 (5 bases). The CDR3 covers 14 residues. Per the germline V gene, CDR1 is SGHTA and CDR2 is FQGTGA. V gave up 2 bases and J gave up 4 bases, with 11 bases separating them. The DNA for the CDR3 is TGTGCCAGCAGCTTAGGGAGTGACGGAGAGACCCAGTACTTC. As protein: CASSLGSDGETQYF. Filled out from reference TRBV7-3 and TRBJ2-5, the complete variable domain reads GAGVSQTPSNKVTEKGKYVELRCDPISGHTALYWYRQSLGQGPEFLIYFQGTGAADDSGLPNDRFFAVRPEGSVSTLKIQRTERGDSAVYLCASSLGSDGETQYFGPGTRLLVL.

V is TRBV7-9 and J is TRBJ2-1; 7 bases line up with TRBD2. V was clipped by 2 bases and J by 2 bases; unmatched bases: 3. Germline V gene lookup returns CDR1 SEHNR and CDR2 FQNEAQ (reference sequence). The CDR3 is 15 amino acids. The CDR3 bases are TGTGCCAGCAGCTTACTAGCGGAACCCTACAATGAGCAGTTCTTC. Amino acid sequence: CASSLLAEPYNEQFF.

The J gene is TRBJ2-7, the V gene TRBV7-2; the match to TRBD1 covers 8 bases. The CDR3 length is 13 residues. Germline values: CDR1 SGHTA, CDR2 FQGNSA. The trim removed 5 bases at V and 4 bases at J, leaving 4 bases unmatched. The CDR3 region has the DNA TGTGCCAGCAGCCGGGACAGGCTTTACGAGCAGTACTTC. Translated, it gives CASSRDRLYEQYF. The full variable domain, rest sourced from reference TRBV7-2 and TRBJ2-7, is GAGVSQSPSNKVTEKGKDVELRCDPISGHTALYWYRQSLGQGLEFLIYFQGNSAPDKSGLPSDRFSAERTGGSVSTLTIQRTQQEDSAVYLCASSRDRLYEQYFGPGTRLTVT.

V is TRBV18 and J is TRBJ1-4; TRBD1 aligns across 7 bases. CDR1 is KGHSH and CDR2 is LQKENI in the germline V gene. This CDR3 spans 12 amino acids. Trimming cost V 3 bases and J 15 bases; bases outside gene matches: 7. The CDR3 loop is CASSPPTGRVFF. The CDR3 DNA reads TGTGCCAGCTCACCTCCGACAGGGAGAGTGTTTTTT.

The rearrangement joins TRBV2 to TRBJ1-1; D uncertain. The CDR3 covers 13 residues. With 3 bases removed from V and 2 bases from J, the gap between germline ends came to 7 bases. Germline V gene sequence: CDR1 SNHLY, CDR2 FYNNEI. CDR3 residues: CASSDDSNTEAFF. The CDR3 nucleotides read TGTGCCAGCAGTGACGATTCTAACACTGAAGCTTTCTTT.

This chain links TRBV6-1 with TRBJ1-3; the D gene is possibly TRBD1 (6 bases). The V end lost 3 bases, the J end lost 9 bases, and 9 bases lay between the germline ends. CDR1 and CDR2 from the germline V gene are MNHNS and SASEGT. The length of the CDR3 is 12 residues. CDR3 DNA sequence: TGTGCCAGCAGTGAGCGGGACATCACCATATATTTT. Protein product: CASSERDITIYF.

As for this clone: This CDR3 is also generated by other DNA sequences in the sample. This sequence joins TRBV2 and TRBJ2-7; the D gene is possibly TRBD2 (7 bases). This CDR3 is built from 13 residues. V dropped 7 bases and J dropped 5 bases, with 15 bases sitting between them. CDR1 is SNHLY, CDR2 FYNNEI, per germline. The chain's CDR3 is CASKLRGGDEQYF. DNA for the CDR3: TGTGCCAGCAAACTCAGGGGAGGGGACGAGCAGTACTTC. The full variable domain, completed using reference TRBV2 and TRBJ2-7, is EPEVTQTPSHQVTQMGQEVILRCVPISNHLYFYWYRQILGQKVEFLVSFYNNEISEKSEIFDDQFSVERPDGSNFTLKIRSTKLEDSAMYFCASKLRGGDEQYFGPGTRLTVT.

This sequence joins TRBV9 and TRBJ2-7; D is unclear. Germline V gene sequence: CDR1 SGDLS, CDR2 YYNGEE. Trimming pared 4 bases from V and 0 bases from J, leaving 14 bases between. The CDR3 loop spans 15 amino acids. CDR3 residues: CASSPRAANSYEQYF. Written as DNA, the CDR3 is TGTGCCAGCAGCCCCCGGGCAGCCAACTCCTACGAGCAGTACTTC.

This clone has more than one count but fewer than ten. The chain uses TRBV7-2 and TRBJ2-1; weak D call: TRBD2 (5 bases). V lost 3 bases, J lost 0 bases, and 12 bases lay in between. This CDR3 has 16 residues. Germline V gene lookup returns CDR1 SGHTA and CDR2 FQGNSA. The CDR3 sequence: CASSFGGLPSYNEQFF. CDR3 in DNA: TGTGCCAGCAGCTTCGGAGGTCTACCCTCCTACAATGAGCAGTTCTTC.

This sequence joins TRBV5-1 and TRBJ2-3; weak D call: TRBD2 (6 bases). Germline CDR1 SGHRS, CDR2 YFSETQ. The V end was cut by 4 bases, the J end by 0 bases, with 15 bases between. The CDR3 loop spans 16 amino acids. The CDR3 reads CASSRGQRASTDTQYF. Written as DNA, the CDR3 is TGCGCCAGCAGCAGGGGCCAGCGGGCTAGCACAGATACGCAGTATTTT.

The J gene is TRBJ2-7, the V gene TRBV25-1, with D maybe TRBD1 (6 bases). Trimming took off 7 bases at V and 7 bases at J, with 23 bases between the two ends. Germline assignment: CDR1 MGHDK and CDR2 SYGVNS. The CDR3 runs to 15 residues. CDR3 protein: CASIPQGISPQEQYF. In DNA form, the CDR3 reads TGTGCCAGCATCCCCCAGGGGATTTCTCCGCAAGAGCAGTACTTC.

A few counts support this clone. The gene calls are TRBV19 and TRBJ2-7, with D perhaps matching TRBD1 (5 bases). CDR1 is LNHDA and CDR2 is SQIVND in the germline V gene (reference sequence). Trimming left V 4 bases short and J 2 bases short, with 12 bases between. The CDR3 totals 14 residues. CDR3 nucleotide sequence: TGTGCCAGTAGTAAAAGGGGTGGGACCTACGAGCAGTACTTC. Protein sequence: CASSKRGGTYEQYF.

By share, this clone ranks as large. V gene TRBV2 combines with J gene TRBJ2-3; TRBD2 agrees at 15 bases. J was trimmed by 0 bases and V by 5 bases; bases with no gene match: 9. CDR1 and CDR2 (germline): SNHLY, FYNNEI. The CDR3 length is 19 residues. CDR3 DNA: TGTGCCAGCAGTACGGGACTAGCGGGGGGATACGGTAGCACAGATACGCAGTATTTT. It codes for CASSTGLAGGYGSTDTQYF.

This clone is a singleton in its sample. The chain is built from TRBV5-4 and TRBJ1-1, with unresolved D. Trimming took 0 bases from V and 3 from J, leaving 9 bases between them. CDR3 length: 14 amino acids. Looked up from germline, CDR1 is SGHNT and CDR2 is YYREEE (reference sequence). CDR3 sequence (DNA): TGTGCCAGCAGCTTGGCGGGTCTCTACACTGAAGCTTTCTTT. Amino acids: CASSLAGLYTEAFF.